Reported below is one T cell receptor (beta chain). Antigen unknown. The data belong to a study of a mutant IDH1 vaccine in newly diagnosed glioma. Generated by immunoSEQ multiplex PCR, the TCRdb table keeps only in-frame clones and is missing some. The data hold tens of thousands of clones, with 78% observed a single time. CDR1 is KGHSH and CDR2 is LQKENI in the germline V gene. The CDR3 spans 15 residues. The ends lost 2 bases at V and 4 bases at J; junction bases unmatched: 3. Time point described: week 5, during vaccination. Vaccination comprised doses that each held 300 ug of mutant IDH1 20-mer peptide, plus topical imiquimod.

The chain employs TRBV18 and TRBJ2-1; TRBD2 matches at 9 bases. Sequenced here: PBMCs, sampled from a glioma patient whose treatment included an IDH1 peptide vaccine. The TCR was taken from a man between 50 and 59 years old with glioma. The CDR3 DNA is TGTGCCAGCTCACCAGGCGGGGGGGAGTACAATGAGCAGTTCTTC. Translating it yields CASSPGGGEYNEQFF.